The 17 T cell receptor beta chains given below trace back to one sample, sequenced in a study of T cells in localized non-small cell lung cancer. Assay: immunoSEQ multiplex PCR; the TCRdb copy retains only in-frame clones and omits some. Among about 1,400 clones, approximately 18% were seen once, and the ten largest hold over 10%. The material was normal lung tissue next to the tumor, obtained before any cancer treatment. The receptors stem from a female donor older than 55 with stage II lung adenocarcinoma.

This clone is large (0.1 to 1%). The V call is TRBV11-3, the J call TRBJ2-1; no clear D gene. CDR3 length equals 15 residues. Germline V gives CDR1 SGHNT, CDR2 YENEEA. V lost 2 bases to trimming and J lost 6 bases, with 14 bases between them. The CDR3 DNA is TGTGCCAGCAGCTTACGTAGGGTTACGGCCAATGAGCAGTTCTTC. The encoded protein is CASSLRRVTANEQFF.

This clone has just a few counts. This CDR3 is also generated by other DNA sequences in the sample. CDR3 DNA: TGCAGCGTTGACCCGCAGGGACCGTATGGCTACACCTTC. Residues: CSVDPQGPYGYTF. The chain uses TRBV29-1 and TRBJ1-2; the D gene is possibly TRBD1 (5 bases). From germline, CDR1 is SQVTM and CDR2 ANQGSEA. The CDR3 totals 13 residues. The V gene lost 3 bases and the J gene lost 5 bases, with 13 bases spanning the gap.

The rearrangement joins TRBV11-3 to TRBJ2-7, with TRBD1 matching 11 bases. Germline CDR1 SGHNT, CDR2 YENEEA. V lost 6 bases, J lost 6 bases, and 7 bases stayed unmatched. CDR3 length equals 14 residues. DNA for the CDR3: TGTGCCAGCAGGGGACAGGGGGTTCAGGGCGAGCAGTACTTC. This translates into CASRGQGVQGEQYF.

There are a few counts of this clone. The chain combines TRBV6-8 with TRBJ2-5, with a possible D match to TRBD2 (6 bases). Trimming pared 0 bases from V and 5 bases from J, leaving 10 bases between. The CDR3 has 14 amino acids. Germline V gene data show CDR1 as MNHGY and CDR2 as SAAAGT. The CDR3, as DNA: TGTGCCAGCAGTTACTCGCCAGGAGGGGAGACCCAGTACTTC. Protein: CASSYSPGGETQYF.

This clone was observed a handful of times. V is TRBV25-1 and J is TRBJ2-1, with 8 bases that match TRBD2. CDR1 and CDR2 from the germline V gene are MGHDK and SYGVNS. The CDR3 extends over 17 amino acids. J was trimmed by 3 bases and V by 7 bases; bases with no gene match: 14. CDR3 amino acids: CASKQGASGGYYNEQFF. The CDR3 DNA reads TGTGCCAGCAAACAGGGAGCGTCGGGGGGGTACTACAATGAGCAGTTCTTC.

Relative to its sample, this clone is medium-sized. V and J are TRBV11-3 and TRBJ2-1; TRBD1 matches at 8 bases. Trimming took 6 bases from V and 6 from J; bases not matched to a gene: 13. This CDR3 spans 16 amino acids. Germline V gives CDR1 SGHNT, CDR2 YENEEA. CDR3 bases: TGTGCCAGCAGTTATTCTCCGGGACAGGAGGGCAATGAGCAGTTCTTC. Amino acids: CASSYSPGQEGNEQFF.

This clone was observed a few times. The rearrangement joins TRBV6-8 to TRBJ1-1; 8 nucleotides match TRBD1. Germline V gene sequence: CDR1 MNHGY, CDR2 SAAAGT. Unmatched junction bases numbered 6, after V lost 5 bases and J lost 1 base. This CDR3 contains 15 residues. CDR3 amino acids: CASSRAGTGNTEAFF. CDR3 nucleotide sequence: TGTGCCAGCAGTAGAGCCGGGACAGGGAACACTGAAGCTTTCTTT.

The chain combines TRBV5-1 with TRBJ1-4, with 7 bases that match TRBD1. CDR3 length: 17 amino acids. The germline CDR1 and CDR2 sequences are SGHRS and YFSETQ. Losses at the gene ends were 0 bases for V and 5 bases for J; bases not matched to a gene: 10. CDR3 nucleotides: TGCGCCAGCAGCTTGGGCCCGACGGACAGGATAAATGAAAAACTGTTTTTT. Amino acid sequence: CASSLGPTDRINEKLFF.

The rearrangement joins TRBV5-1 to TRBJ2-1; 8 nucleotides align to TRBD2. The germline CDR1 and CDR2 sequences are SGHRS and YFSETQ. Trimming at V came to 0 bases and at J to 2 bases, leaving 7 bases not matched to a gene. The CDR3 contains 17 residues. This CDR3 is CASSLVERELPYNEQFF. As DNA, the CDR3 is TGCGCCAGCAGCTTGGTAGAGCGGGAGCTCCCCTACAATGAGCAGTTCTTC.

The chain links TRBV5-1 to TRBJ1-1; possible D gene TRBD1, 6 bases. CDR3 size: 17 residues. V lost 3 bases to trimming and J lost 0 bases, with 18 bases between them. The germline gives CDR1 SGHRS, CDR2 YFSETQ. The CDR3 coding sequence is TGCGCCAGCAGCTCGAATCCTTATCAGGGGATGAACACTGAAGCTTTCTTT. Translation gives CASSSNPYQGMNTEAFF.

This clone was seen a few times. This chain uses TRBV9 with TRBJ2-3; TRBD2 matches at 7 bases. V shed 3 bases, J shed 2 bases, and the junction held 6 bases outside the gene matches. This CDR3 contains 15 residues. CDR1 and CDR2 from the germline V gene are SGDLS and YYNGEE. This CDR3 is CASSGLTSFTDTQYF. CDR3 nucleotides: TGTGCCAGCAGCGGACTGACTAGCTTCACAGATACGCAGTATTTT.

This clone was counted only a few times. This sequence joins TRBV28 and TRBJ1-6, with D maybe TRBD1 (5 bases). Trimming pared 7 bases from V and 11 bases from J, leaving 12 bases between. The germline gives CDR1 MDHEN, CDR2 SYDVKM. The CDR3 is 12 amino acids. For the CDR3, the DNA is TGTGCCAGCACCCCCGGGGCTGCACCCCTCCACTTT. Its protein is CASTPGAAPLHF. Full variable domain (rest looked up from reference TRBV28 and TRBJ1-6): DVKVTQSSRYLVKRTGEKVFLECVQDMDHENMFWYRQDPGLGLRLIYFSYDVKMKEKGDIPEGYSVSREKKERFSLILESASTNQTSMYLCASTPGAAPLHFGNGTRLTVT.

This clone is judged medium-sized (0.01 to 0.1%). The gene calls are TRBV11-3 and TRBJ1-4; TRBD1 aligns across 10 bases. This CDR3 spans 15 amino acids. V gave up 4 bases and J gave up 8 bases; unmatched junction bases: 7. Germline V CDR1 and CDR2: SGHNT, YENEEA. Here the CDR3 DNA reads TGTGCCAGCAGCTACTCGGGACAGGGGAGGGAAAAACTGTTTTTT. Translated: CASSYSGQGREKLFF.

This clone is large within its sample. The genes are TRBV11-3 and TRBJ2-3; TRBD1 matches 7 bases. The trim removed 5 bases at V and 0 bases at J, leaving 5 bases unmatched. CDR3 size: 15 residues. CDR1 is SGHNT, CDR2 YENEEA, per germline. CDR3 sequence: CASSPGGYSTDTQYF. The CDR3 nucleotides are TGTGCCAGCAGCCCAGGGGGTTACAGCACAGATACGCAGTATTTT.

DNA of the CDR3: TGTGCCAGCGTTTTCTTAAGCAGTAACACTGAAGCTTTCTTT. Translating it yields CASVFLSSNTEAFF. This rearrangement joins TRBV11-3 to TRBJ1-1; no definite D call. Trimming stripped 8 bases from V and 2 bases from J, with 15 bases between. Germline V gives CDR1 SGHNT, CDR2 YENEEA. The CDR3 consists of 14 residues.

This clone has just a few counts. The chain joins TRBV14 to TRBJ2-1; D remains unclear. Looked up from germline, CDR1 is SGHDN and CDR2 is FVKESK. Trimming stripped 4 bases from V and 1 base from J, with 11 bases between. The CDR3 is made up of 15 amino acids. In nucleotides, the CDR3 is TGTGCCAGCAGCCCTCGAGGCGGTTCCTACAATGAGCAGTTCTTC. Protein sequence: CASSPRGGSYNEQFF. Full variable domain (rest looked up from reference TRBV14 and TRBJ2-1): EAGVTQFPSHSVIEKGQTVTLRCDPISGHDNLYWYRRVMGKEIKFLLHFVKESKQDESGMPNNRFLAERTGGTYSTLKVQPAELEDSGVYFCASSPRGGSYNEQFFGPGTRLTVL.

The table lists this clone with a few counts. V and J are TRBV11-3 and TRBJ2-5; a possible D gene is TRBD2 (7 bases). Trimming stripped 5 bases from V and 1 base from J, with 14 bases between. The germline V gene has CDR1 SGHNT and CDR2 YENEEA. The CDR3 length is 15 residues. This chain's CDR3 is CASSPKGGAQETQYF. The CDR3 DNA reads as TGTGCCAGCAGCCCAAAAGGGGGGGCCCAAGAGACCCAGTACTTC.